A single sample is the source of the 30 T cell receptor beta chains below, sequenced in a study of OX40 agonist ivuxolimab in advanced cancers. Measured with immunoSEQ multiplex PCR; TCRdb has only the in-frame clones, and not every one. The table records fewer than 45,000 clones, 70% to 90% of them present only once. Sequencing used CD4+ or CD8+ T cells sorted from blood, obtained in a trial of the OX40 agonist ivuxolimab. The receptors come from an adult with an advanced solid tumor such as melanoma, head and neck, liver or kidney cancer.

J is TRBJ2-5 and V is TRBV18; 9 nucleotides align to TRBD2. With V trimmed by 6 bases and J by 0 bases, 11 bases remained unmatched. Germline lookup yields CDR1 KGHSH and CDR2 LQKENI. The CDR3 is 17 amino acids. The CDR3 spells CASSKAGAGGDQETQYF. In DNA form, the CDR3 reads TGTGCCAGCTCCAAAGCAGGAGCGGGAGGTGACCAAGAGACCCAGTACTTC.

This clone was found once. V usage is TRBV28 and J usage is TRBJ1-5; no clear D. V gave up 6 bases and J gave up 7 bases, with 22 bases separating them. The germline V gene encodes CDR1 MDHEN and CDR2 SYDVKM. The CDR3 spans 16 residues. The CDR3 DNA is TGTGCCAGCAGGGATGGCGTATCGACTATTGCGCAGCCCCAGCATTTT. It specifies CASRDGVSTIAQPQHF.

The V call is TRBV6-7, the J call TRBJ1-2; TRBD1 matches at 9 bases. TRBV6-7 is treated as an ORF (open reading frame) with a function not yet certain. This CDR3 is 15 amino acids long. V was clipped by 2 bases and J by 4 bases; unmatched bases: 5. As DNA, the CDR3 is TGTGCCAGCAGTTACCTGGGACAGGGCATCTATGGCTACACCTTC. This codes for CASSYLGQGIYGYTF.

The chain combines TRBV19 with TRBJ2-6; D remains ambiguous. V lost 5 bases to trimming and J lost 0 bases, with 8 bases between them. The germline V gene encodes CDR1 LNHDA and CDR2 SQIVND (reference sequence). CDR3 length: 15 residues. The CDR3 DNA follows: TGTGCCAGTAGTTCCGGCCCCTCTGGGGCCAACGTCCTGACTTTC. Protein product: CASSSGPSGANVLTF. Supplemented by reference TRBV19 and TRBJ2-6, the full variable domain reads DGGITQSPKYLFRKEGQNVTLSCEQNLNHDAMYWYRQDPGQGLRLIYYSQIVNDFQKGDIAEGYSVSREKKESFPLTVTSAQKNPTAFYLCASSSGPSGANVLTFGAGSRLTVL.

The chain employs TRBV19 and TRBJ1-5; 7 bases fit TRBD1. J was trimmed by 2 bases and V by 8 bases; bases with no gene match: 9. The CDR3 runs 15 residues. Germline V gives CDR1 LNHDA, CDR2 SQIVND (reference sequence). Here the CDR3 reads CASRTGELGNQPQHF. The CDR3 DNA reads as TGTGCCAGTCGAACAGGGGAATTAGGCAATCAGCCCCAGCATTTT.

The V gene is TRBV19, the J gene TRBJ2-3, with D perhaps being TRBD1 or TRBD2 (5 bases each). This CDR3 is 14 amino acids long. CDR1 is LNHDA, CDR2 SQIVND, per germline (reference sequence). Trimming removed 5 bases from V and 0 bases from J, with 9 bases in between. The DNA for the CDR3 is TGTGCCAGTAGTGGGGGAAGCAGCACAGATACGCAGTATTTT. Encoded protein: CASSGGSSTDTQYF. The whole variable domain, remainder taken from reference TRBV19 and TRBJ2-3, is DGGITQSPKYLFRKEGQNVTLSCEQNLNHDAMYWYRQDPGQGLRLIYYSQIVNDFQKGDIAEGYSVSREKKESFPLTVTSAQKNPTAFYLCASSGGSSTDTQYFGPGTRLTVL.

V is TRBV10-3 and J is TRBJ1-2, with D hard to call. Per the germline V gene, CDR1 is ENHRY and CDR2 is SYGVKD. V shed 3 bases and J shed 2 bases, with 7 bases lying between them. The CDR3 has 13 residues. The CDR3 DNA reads TGTGCCATCAGTGAAGCAGGAAACTATGGCTACACCTTC. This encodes CAISEAGNYGYTF.

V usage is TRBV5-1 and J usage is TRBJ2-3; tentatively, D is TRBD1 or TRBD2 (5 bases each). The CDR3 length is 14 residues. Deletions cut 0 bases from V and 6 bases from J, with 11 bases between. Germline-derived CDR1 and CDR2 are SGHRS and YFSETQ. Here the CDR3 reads CASSLGTPGDTQYF. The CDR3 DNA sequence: TGCGCCAGCAGCTTGGGGACTCCAGGGGATACGCAGTATTTT.

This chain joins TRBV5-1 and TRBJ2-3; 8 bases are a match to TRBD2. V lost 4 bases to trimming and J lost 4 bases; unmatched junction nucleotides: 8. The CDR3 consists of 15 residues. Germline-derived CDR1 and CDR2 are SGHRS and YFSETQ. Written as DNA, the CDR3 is TGCGCCAGCAGCACCGCCGGGACTAGGGCAGATACGCAGTATTTT. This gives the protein CASSTAGTRADTQYF.

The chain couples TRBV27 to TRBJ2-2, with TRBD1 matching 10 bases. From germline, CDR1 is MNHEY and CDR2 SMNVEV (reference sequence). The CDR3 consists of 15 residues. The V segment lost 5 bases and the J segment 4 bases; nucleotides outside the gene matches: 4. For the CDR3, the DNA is TGTGCCAGCAGTCCCGGGACAGGGGTCACCGGGGAGCTGTTTTTT. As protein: CASSPGTGVTGELFF.

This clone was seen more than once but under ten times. For the CDR3, the DNA is TGTGCCAGCAACCCTCCGTCCGAGCAGTACTTC. It encodes CASNPPSEQYF. The rearrangement links TRBV5-8 to TRBJ2-7; D unclear. The V end was cut by 6 bases, the J end by 6 bases, with 10 bases between. This CDR3 contains 11 residues. CDR1 is SGHTS, CDR2 YDEGEE, per germline.

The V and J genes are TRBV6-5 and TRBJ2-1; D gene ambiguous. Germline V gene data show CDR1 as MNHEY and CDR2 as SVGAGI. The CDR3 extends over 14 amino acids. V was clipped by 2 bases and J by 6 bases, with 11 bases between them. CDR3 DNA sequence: TGTGCCAGCAGTTACCTTACTCCCGGCAATGAGCAGTTCTTC. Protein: CASSYLTPGNEQFF.

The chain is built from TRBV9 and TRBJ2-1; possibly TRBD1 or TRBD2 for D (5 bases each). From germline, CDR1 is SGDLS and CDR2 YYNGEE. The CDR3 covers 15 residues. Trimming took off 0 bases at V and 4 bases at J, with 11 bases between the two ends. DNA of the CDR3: TGTGCCAGCAGCGTAGCTCCCGGGGCTTACAATGAGCAGTTCTTC. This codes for CASSVAPGAYNEQFF.

The CDR3 is CASSPGTGRGREKLFF. The CDR3 DNA reads TGTGCCAGCAGCCCCGGGACAGGGAGAGGGCGTGAAAAACTGTTTTTT. V and J are TRBV28 and TRBJ1-4, with 9 bases identical to TRBD1. V lost 6 bases, J lost 7 bases, and 12 bases stayed unmatched. Germline V gives CDR1 MDHEN, CDR2 SYDVKM. The CDR3 contains 16 residues.

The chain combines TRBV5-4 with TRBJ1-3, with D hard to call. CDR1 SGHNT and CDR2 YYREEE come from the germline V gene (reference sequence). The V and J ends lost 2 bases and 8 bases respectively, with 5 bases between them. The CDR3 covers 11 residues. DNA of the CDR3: TGTGCCAGCAGCTTTGGGGACACCATATATTTT. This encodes CASSFGDTIYF.

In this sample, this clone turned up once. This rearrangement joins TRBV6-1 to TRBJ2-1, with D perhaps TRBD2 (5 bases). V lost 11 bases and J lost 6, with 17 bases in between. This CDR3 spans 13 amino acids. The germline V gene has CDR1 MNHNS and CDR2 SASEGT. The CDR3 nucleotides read TGTGCCGGCGGCGGGTGGCAATCCAATGAGCAGTTCTTC. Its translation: CAGGGWQSNEQFF.

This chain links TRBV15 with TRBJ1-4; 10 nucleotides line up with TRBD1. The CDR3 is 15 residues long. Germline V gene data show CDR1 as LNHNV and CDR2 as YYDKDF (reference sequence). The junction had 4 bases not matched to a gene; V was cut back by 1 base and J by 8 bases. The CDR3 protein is CATSRGGTGEEKLFF. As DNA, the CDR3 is TGTGCCACCAGCAGAGGGGGGACAGGGGAAGAAAAACTGTTTTTT.

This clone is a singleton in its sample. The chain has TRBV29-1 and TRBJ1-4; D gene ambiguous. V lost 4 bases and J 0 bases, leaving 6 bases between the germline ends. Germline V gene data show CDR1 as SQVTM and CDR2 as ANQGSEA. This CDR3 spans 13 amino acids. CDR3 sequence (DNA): TGCAGCGTTGCTACCTCAACTAATGAAAAACTGTTTTTT. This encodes CSVATSTNEKLFF.

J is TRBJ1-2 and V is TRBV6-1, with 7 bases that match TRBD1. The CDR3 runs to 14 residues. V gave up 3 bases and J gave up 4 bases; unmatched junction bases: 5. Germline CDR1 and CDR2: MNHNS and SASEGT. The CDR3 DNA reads TGTGCCAGCAGTGACCAGACAGGGATCTATGGCTACACCTTC. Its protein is CASSDQTGIYGYTF.

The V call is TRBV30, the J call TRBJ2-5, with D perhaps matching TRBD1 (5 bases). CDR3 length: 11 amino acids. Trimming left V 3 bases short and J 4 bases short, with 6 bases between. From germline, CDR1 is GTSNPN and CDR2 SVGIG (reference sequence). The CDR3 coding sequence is TGTGCCTGGAGAGGGGTAGAGACCCAGTACTTC. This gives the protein CAWRGVETQYF.

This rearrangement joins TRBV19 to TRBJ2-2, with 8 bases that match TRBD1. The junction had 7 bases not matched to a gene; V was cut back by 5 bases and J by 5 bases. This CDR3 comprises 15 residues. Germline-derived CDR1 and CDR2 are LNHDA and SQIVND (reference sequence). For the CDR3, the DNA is TGTGCCAGTAGTTTTGGACAGGGACGGACCGGGGAGCTGTTTTTT. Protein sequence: CASSFGQGRTGELFF.

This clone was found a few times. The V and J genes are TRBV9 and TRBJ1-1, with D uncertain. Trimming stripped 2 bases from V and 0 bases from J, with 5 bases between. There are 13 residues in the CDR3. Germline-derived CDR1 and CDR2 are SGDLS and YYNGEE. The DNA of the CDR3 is TGTGCCAGCAGCGTTCTACTGAACACTGAAGCTTTCTTT. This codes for CASSVLLNTEAFF. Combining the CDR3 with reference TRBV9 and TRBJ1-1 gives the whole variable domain DSGVTQTPKHLITATGQRVTLRCSPRSGDLSVYWYQQSLDQGLQFLIQYYNGEERAKGNILERFSAQQFPDLHSELNLSSLELGDSALYFCASSVLLNTEAFFGQGTRLTVV.

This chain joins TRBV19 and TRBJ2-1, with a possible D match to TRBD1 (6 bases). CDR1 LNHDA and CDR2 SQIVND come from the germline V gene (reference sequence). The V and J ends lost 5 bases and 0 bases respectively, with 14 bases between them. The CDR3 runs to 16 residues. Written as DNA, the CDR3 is TGTGCCAGTAGTCTGGACAGATTTCTCTCCTACAATGAGCAGTTCTTC. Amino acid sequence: CASSLDRFLSYNEQFF.

This CDR3 is CASGLTTGVETQYF. The CDR3 DNA reads TGTGCTAGTGGTTTGACGACAGGGGTAGAGACCCAGTACTTC. The rearrangement joins TRBV12-5 to TRBJ2-5; 8 bases align to TRBD1. There are 14 residues in the CDR3. The ends lost 2 bases at V and 4 bases at J; junction bases unmatched: 3. The germline V gene has CDR1 LGHNT and CDR2 FRNRAP.

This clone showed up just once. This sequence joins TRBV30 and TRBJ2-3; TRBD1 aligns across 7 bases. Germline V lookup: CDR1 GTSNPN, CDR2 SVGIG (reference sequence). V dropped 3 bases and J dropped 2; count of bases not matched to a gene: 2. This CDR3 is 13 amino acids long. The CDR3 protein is CAWRDRYTDTQYF. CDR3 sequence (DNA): TGTGCCTGGAGGGACAGGTACACAGATACGCAGTATTTT.

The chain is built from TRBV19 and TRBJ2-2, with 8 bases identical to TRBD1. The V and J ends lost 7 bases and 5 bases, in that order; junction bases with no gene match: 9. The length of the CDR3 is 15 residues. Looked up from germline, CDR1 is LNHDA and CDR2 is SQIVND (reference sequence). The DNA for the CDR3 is TGTGCCAGTATTGACAGGGGCGTTGGGACCGGGGAGCTGTTTTTT. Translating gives CASIDRGVGTGELFF.

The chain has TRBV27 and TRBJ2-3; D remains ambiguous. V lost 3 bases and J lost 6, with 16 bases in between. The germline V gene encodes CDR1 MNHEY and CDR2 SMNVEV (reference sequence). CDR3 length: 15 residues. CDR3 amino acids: CASSLTGRLGDTQYF. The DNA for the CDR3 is TGTGCCAGCAGTTTGACGGGCCGGCTTGGGGATACGCAGTATTTT.

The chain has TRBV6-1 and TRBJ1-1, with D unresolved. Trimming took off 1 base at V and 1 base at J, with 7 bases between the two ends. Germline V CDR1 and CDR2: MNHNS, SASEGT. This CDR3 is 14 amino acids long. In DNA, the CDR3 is TGTGCCAGCAGTGAAGTGCGACAGAACACTGAAGCTTTCTTT. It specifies CASSEVRQNTEAFF.

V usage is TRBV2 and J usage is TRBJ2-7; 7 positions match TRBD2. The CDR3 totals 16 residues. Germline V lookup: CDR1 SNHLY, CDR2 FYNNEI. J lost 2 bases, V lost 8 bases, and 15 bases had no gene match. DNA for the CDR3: TGTGCCAGCCGTCGCCTAAATAGCGGGCCGCCCTACGAGCAGTACTTC. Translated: CASRRLNSGPPYEQYF.

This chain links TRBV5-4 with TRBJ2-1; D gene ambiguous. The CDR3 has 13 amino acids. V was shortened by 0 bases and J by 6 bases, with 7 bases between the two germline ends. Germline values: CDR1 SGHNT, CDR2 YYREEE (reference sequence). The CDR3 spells CASSLAEPNEQFF. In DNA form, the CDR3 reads TGTGCCAGCAGCTTGGCCGAGCCCAATGAGCAGTTCTTC.